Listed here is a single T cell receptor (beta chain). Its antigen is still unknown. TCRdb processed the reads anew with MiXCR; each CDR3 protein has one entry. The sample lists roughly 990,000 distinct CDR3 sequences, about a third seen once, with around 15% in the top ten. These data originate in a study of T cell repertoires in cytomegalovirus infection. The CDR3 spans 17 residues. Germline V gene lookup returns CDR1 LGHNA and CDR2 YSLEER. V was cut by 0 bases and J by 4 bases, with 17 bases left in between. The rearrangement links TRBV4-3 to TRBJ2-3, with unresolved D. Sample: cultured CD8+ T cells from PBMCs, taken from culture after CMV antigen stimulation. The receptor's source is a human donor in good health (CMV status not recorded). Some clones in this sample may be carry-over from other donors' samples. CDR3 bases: TGCGCCAGCAGCCAAGATGGCGGTGGATTGGGCGCAGATACGCAGTATTTT. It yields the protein CASSQDGGGLGADTQYF.